Here is one TCR beta chain with its context. The data belong to a study of blood T cell repertoires in COVID-19. Study in general: Sites in the United States, Italy and Spain provided acute and convalescent COVID-19 samples.

The authors' processing: Reference gene primer amplification gave nucleated cell count estimates. The repertoire was sequenced with immunoSEQ multiplex PCR; TCRdb's copy has only in-frame clones and lacks some. That table is the source of V, J and clone size, and D and trimming were worked out from the DNA. The sample holds more than 130,000 clones, about 88% seen once. The origin of this receptor is a man in his fifties with active or convalescent COVID-19. The sequenced material came from peripheral blood.

CDR3 in amino acids: CASSWAAGSRDTQYF. The CDR3, as DNA: TGTGCCAGCAGCTGGGCAGCGGGGAGCCGGGATACGCAGTATTTT. The rearrangement joins TRBV2 to TRBJ2-3; 7 bases line up with TRBD2. Germline V gene sequence: CDR1 SNHLY, CDR2 FYNNEI. This CDR3 is built from 15 residues. The V gene end was trimmed by 6 bases and the J gene end by 6 bases; junction bases not matched to a gene: 12.